This TCR beta chain was observed in a study of T cell responses to AZD1222 COVID-19 vaccine. About the study: Pooled together were second doses at about 4 or about 12 weeks.

CDR1 and CDR2 (germline): LNHDA, SQIVND (reference sequence). V shed 6 bases and J 7 bases; nucleotides not matched to a gene: 15. The CDR3 is made up of 17 amino acids. Study findings and constraints: Spike-specific TCR breadth and depth were elevated following two AZD1222 doses.

Measured with immunoSEQ multiplex PCR; TCRdb has only the in-frame clones, and not every one. The sample has 100,000 to 150,000 clones; around 86% are singletons. Notes on this clone: The antigen is not known.

The TCR originated in an adult in good health. The specimen comprised peripheral blood, sampled on day 0 of AZD1222 vaccination. This chain connects TRBV19 to TRBJ2-1; TRBD2 matches at 10 bases. The CDR3 loop reads CASSKQVGSGRSNEQFF. The CDR3, as DNA: TGTGCCAGTAGCAAGCAAGTGGGTAGCGGGAGGAGTAATGAGCAGTTCTTC. Supplemented by reference TRBV19 and TRBJ2-1, the full variable domain reads DGGITQSPKYLFRKEGQNVTLSCEQNLNHDAMYWYRQDPGQGLRLIYYSQIVNDFQKGDIAEGYSVSREKKESFPLTVTSAQKNPTAFYLCASSKQVGSGRSNEQFFGPGTRLTVL.